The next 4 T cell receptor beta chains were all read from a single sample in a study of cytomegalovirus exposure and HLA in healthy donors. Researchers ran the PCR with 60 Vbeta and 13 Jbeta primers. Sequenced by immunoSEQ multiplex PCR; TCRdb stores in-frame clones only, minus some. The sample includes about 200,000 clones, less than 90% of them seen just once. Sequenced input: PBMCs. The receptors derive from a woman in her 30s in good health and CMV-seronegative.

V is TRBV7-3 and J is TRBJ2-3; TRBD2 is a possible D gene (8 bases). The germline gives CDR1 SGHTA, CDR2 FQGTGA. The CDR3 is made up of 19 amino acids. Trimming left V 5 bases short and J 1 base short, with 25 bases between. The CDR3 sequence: CASSQRGPYSGARTDTQYF. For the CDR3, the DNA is TGTGCCAGCAGCCAAAGGGGGCCATATAGCGGGGCCCGCACAGATACGCAGTATTTT.

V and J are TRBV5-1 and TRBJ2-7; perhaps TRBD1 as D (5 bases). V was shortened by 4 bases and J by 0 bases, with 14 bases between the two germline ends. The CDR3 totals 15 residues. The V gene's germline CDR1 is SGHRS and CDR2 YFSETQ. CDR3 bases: TGCGCCAGCAGCCCAAGGCAGGGAAGCTCCTACGAGCAGTACTTC. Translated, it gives CASSPRQGSSYEQYF.

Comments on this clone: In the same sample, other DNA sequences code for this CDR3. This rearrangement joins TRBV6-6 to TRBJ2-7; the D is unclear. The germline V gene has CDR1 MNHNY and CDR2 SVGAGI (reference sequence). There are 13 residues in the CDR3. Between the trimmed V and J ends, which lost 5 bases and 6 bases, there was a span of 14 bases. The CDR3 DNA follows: TGTGCCAGCAGTCCCACCGGGTTCGGCGAGCAGTACTTC. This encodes CASSPTGFGEQYF.

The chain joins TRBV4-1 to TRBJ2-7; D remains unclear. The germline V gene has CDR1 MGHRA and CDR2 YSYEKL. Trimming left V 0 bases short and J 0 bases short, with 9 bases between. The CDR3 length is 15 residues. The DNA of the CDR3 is TGCGCCAGCAGCCAAGATTCGAGGAGCTCCTACGAGCAGTACTTC. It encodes CASSQDSRSSYEQYF.